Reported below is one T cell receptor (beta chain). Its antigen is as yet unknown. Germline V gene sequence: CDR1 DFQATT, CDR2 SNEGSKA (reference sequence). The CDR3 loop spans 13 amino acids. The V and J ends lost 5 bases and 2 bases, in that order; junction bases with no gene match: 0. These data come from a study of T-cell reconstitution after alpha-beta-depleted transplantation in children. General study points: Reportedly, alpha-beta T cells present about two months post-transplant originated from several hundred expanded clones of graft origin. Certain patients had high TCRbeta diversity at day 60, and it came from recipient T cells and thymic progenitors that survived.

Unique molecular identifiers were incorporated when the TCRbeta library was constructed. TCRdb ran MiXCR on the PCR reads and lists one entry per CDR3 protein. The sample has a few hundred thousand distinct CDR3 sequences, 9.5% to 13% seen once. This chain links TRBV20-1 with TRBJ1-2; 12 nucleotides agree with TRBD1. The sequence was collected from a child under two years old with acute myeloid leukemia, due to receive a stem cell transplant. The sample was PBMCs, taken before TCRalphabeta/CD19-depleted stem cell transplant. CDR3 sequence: CSAGTGGNYGYTF. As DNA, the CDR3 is TGCAGTGCTGGGACAGGGGGCAACTATGGCTACACCTTC.